Presented here are 27 T cell receptor beta chains from one specimen sequenced in a study of cytomegalovirus exposure and HLA in healthy donors. The PCR employed 60 Vbeta primers together with 13 Jbeta primers. This table comes from immunoSEQ multiplex PCR, and its TCRdb copy is limited to in-frame clones, with some not included. The data contain 150,000 to 200,000 clones, more than 60% of them singletons. Specimen: PBMCs. Receptor source: a woman aged 25 to 45 in good health and CMV-seropositive.

This clone was seen a handful of times. The chain employs TRBV25-1 and TRBJ2-2; 8 bases fit TRBD1. From germline, CDR1 is MGHDK and CDR2 SYGVNS. After removal of 6 bases from V and 3 bases from J, the junction contained 12 bases not matched to a gene. The CDR3 spans 17 residues. The chain's CDR3 is CASSIPGRTGHTGELFF. The CDR3 DNA sequence: TGTGCCAGCAGCATTCCCGGTAGGACAGGGCACACCGGGGAGCTGTTTTTT.

The V call is TRBV6-5, the J call TRBJ2-2; 9 nucleotides agree with TRBD2. This CDR3 is 15 amino acids long. Looked up from germline, CDR1 is MNHEY and CDR2 is SVGAGI. V lost 1 base and J lost 5; bases outside the gene matches: 2. CDR3 residues: CASSYLAGVTGELFF. The DNA of the CDR3 is TGTGCCAGCAGTTACTTAGCGGGAGTGACCGGGGAGCTGTTTTTT.

The chain combines TRBV28 with TRBJ1-1, with 7 bases lining up with TRBD1. Germline V lookup: CDR1 MDHEN, CDR2 SYDVKM. With V trimmed by 6 bases and J by 0 bases, 4 bases remained unmatched. CDR3 length equals 14 residues. The CDR3: CASRMGQMNTEAFF. The CDR3 DNA reads TGTGCCAGCAGGATGGGACAGATGAACACTGAAGCTTTCTTT.

V and J are TRBV27 and TRBJ2-1; 7 bases agree with TRBD2. This CDR3 is 12 amino acids long. CDR1 is MNHEY, CDR2 SMNVEV, per germline (reference sequence). J was trimmed by 7 bases and V by 5 bases; bases with no gene match: 2. The CDR3, as DNA: TGTGCCAGCAGTCCAGCGGGAAATGAGCAGTTCTTC. It codes for CASSPAGNEQFF.

The chain employs TRBV5-1 and TRBJ2-5; 8 nucleotides line up with TRBD1. J gave up 3 bases and V 2 bases, and 6 bases lay outside the gene matches. The CDR3 spans 15 residues. Per germline, CDR1 SGHRS and CDR2 YFSETQ. CDR3 protein: CASSFPGGAKETQYF. The CDR3 nucleotides are TGCGCCAGCAGCTTCCCAGGGGGCGCGAAAGAGACCCAGTACTTC. Drawing the rest from reference TRBV5-1 and TRBJ2-5, the complete variable domain is KAGVTQTPRYLIKTRGQQVTLSCSPISGHRSVSWYQQTPGQGLQFLFEYFSETQRNKGNFPGRFSGRQFSNSRSEMNVSTLELGDSALYLCASSFPGGAKETQYFGPGTRLLVL.

With regard to this clone: Other DNA sequences of this sample code for an identical CDR3. V usage is TRBV11-2 and J usage is TRBJ2-2; D is uncertain. Trimming removed 1 base from V and 5 bases from J, with 5 bases in between. This CDR3 has 13 residues. Germline values: CDR1 SGHAT, CDR2 FQNNGV. Written as DNA, the CDR3 is TGTGCCAGCAGCTTAGCCAGGACCGGGGAGCTGTTTTTT. It is translated as CASSLARTGELFF.

The chain combines TRBV30 with TRBJ2-7; TRBD2 is a possible D gene (6 bases). Germline CDR1 and CDR2: GTSNPN and SVGIG (reference sequence). The CDR3 runs to 12 residues. With 4 bases removed from V and 7 bases from J, the gap between germline ends came to 14 bases. The CDR3 loop reads CAWKLAWGEQYF. As DNA, the CDR3 is TGTGCCTGGAAACTAGCCTGGGGTGAGCAGTACTTC.

The V and J genes are TRBV5-8 and TRBJ2-1; TRBD2 agrees at 9 bases. The CDR3 is 15 amino acids. The junction had 5 bases not matched to a gene; V was cut back by 2 bases and J by 5 bases. The germline CDR1 and CDR2 sequences are SGHTS and YDEGEE. The CDR3 nucleotides read TGTGCCAGCAGCTTAGGACTAGCGACCAACAATGAGCAGTTCTTC. Its protein is CASSLGLATNNEQFF.

This clone came up a few times. The gene calls are TRBV4-1 and TRBJ2-1, with 14 bases that match TRBD2. Losses at the gene ends were 5 bases for V and 9 bases for J; bases not matched to a gene: 12. CDR3 length: 17 amino acids. The germline V gene has CDR1 MGHRA and CDR2 YSYEKL. CDR3 amino acids: CASSLYSGTSGRGEQFF. As DNA, the CDR3 is TGCGCCAGCAGCTTATACTCCGGGACTAGCGGGAGAGGTGAGCAGTTCTTC.

The gene calls are TRBV4-3 and TRBJ2-1; D perhaps matches TRBD1 (6 bases). Trimming shortened V by 3 bases and J by 5 bases, and 14 bases separated the two germline ends. From germline, CDR1 is LGHNA and CDR2 YSLEER. There are 15 residues in the CDR3. The DNA for the CDR3 is TGCGCCAGCAGCCAGTCGACAGGAGAGGACAATGAGCAGTTCTTC. Translated: CASSQSTGEDNEQFF.

The J gene is TRBJ2-3, the V gene TRBV13; 8 bases are shared with TRBD2. Germline CDR1 is PRHDT and CDR2 is FYEKMQ (reference sequence). The CDR3 spans 15 residues. V shed 5 bases and J 3 bases; nucleotides not matched to a gene: 7. The CDR3 bases are TGTGCCAGCAGCCCCTCGGGGGGGGGAACAGATACGCAGTATTTT. It encodes CASSPSGGGTDTQYF.

This clone appeared a few times. This chain connects TRBV9 to TRBJ2-7, with TRBD2 identical over 8 bases. The CDR3 is 15 amino acids. Germline V gives CDR1 SGDLS, CDR2 YYNGEE. V lost 4 bases to trimming and J lost 2 bases; unmatched junction nucleotides: 8. As DNA, the CDR3 is TGTGCCAGCAGCCCGGACTTGACTAGCGCCTACGAGCAGTACTTC. Amino acids: CASSPDLTSAYEQYF.

V usage is TRBV6-5 and J usage is TRBJ2-3; D is undetermined. Trimming shortened V by 6 bases and J by 3 bases, and 10 bases separated the two germline ends. The CDR3 runs to 13 residues. Germline loops: CDR1 MNHEY, CDR2 SVGAGI. This chain's CDR3 is CASSPPSTDTQYF. The CDR3 DNA reads as TGTGCCAGCAGCCCCCCGTCTACAGATACGCAGTATTTT.

In nucleotides, the CDR3 is TGCGCCAGCAGCTTGATGCCCTGGGGAGCGGGAGTTATCTACGAGCAGTACTTC. Its translation is CASSLMPWGAGVIYEQYF. The chain uses TRBV5-1 and TRBJ2-7; 8 nucleotides line up with TRBD2. The V gene end was trimmed by 1 base and the J gene end by 3 bases; junction bases not matched to a gene: 15. Germline V gene data show CDR1 as SGHRS and CDR2 as YFSETQ. The CDR3 runs to 18 residues.

The chain combines TRBV5-1 with TRBJ2-1; the match to TRBD2 covers 8 bases. The J segment lost 7 bases and the V segment lost 6 bases, leaving 6 bases of the junction unmatched. Germline V gene sequence: CDR1 SGHRS, CDR2 YFSETQ. This CDR3 is 13 amino acids long. The CDR3 DNA reads TGCGCCAGCATCCATGAGCGGGAGAATGAGCAGTTCTTC. Translation gives CASIHERENEQFF.

Regarding this clone: Mismatch with germline at one junction end may stem from a read error. The chain carries TRBV19 and TRBJ1-4; possible D gene TRBD1, 5 bases. The CDR3 runs to 17 residues. The germline gives CDR1 LNHDA, CDR2 SQIVND (reference sequence). The CDR3 sequence is CASSRRDYSGTTEKLFF. CDR3 bases: TGTGCCAGTAGTAGGAGAGACTACAGCGGGACTACTGAAAAACTGTTTTTT.

This clone was seen only a few times. CDR3 sequence reads: CASSLYGGTTDTQYF. CDR3 nucleotide sequence: TGTGCCAGCAGTCTCTACGGGGGTACGACGGATACGCAGTATTTT. The rearrangement uses TRBV6-4 and TRBJ2-3, with a weak D call TRBD2 (6 bases). The CDR3 runs to 15 residues. V was cut by 5 bases and J by 6 bases, with 18 bases left in between. CDR1 and CDR2 (germline): MRHNA, SNTAGT.

As for this clone: A read error may produce the germline difference seen at one junction end. The chain uses TRBV27 and TRBJ2-1; 11 bases are a match to TRBD2. The CDR3 covers 15 residues. Germline V gene lookup returns CDR1 MNHEY and CDR2 SMNVEV (reference sequence). CDR3 sequence reads: CASSFQLAGANVQFF. The DNA of the CDR3 is TGTGCCAGCAGTTTCCAACTAGCGGGGGCTAATGTGCAGTTCTTC.

This clone was seen a single time. This chain links TRBV19 with TRBJ2-7; 9 bases are shared with TRBD1. This CDR3 contains 16 residues. The germline V gene has CDR1 LNHDA and CDR2 SQIVND (reference sequence). Germline trimming cut 2 bases from V and 4 bases from J; bases unmatched to any gene: 9. As DNA, the CDR3 is TGTGCCAGTAGTATATCCCGGACAGGGGAGAGGTACGAGCAGTACTTC. This gives the protein CASSISRTGERYEQYF. Drawing the rest from reference TRBV19 and TRBJ2-7, the complete variable domain is DGGITQSPKYLFRKEGQNVTLSCEQNLNHDAMYWYRQDPGQGLRLIYYSQIVNDFQKGDIAEGYSVSREKKESFPLTVTSAQKNPTAFYLCASSISRTGERYEQYFGPGTRLTVT.

The chain combines TRBV6-1 with TRBJ2-5, with TRBD1 matching over 8 bases. The V gene's germline CDR1 is MNHNS and CDR2 SASEGT. J was trimmed by 1 base and V by 4 bases; bases with no gene match: 8. This CDR3 region has 16 residues. The CDR3 DNA is TGTGCCAGCAGTGCCCCTCCAGGGACAGGCCAAGAGACCCAGTACTTC. Protein: CASSAPPGTGQETQYF.

The chain carries TRBV7-2 and TRBJ2-3; no clear D. The ends were cut back, 4 bases at V and 0 bases at J, with 14 bases in the middle. Germline V CDR1 and CDR2: SGHTA, FQGNSA. The CDR3 length is 16 residues. The CDR3 DNA is TGTGCCAGCAGCTCTCAGGCAGCACTCAGCACAGATACGCAGTATTTT. Translating gives CASSSQAALSTDTQYF.

This clone came up once. The chain uses TRBV5-1 and TRBJ2-1; 13 bases are a match to TRBD2. Germline loops: CDR1 SGHRS, CDR2 YFSETQ. V lost 4 bases, J lost 9 bases, and 10 bases stayed unmatched. The CDR3 has 16 residues. This chain's CDR3 is CASSPTGTSGTGEQFF. CDR3 nucleotides: TGCGCCAGCAGCCCCACCGGGACTAGCGGGACGGGTGAGCAGTTCTTC.

This sequence joins TRBV13 and TRBJ2-1; 10 nucleotides line up with TRBD2. The J segment lost 8 bases and the V segment lost 0 bases, leaving 4 bases of the junction unmatched. This CDR3 contains 15 residues. CDR1 is PRHDT, CDR2 FYEKMQ, per germline (reference sequence). CDR3 DNA sequence: TGTGCCAGCAGCTTAGGCCCTAGCGGGAGCTATGAGCAGTTCTTC. It yields the protein CASSLGPSGSYEQFF. The whole variable domain, filled in from reference TRBV13 and TRBJ2-1, reads AAGVIQSPRHLIKEKRETATLKCYPIPRHDTVYWYQQGPGQDPQFLISFYEKMQSDKGSIPDRFSAQQFSDYHSELNMSSLELGDSALYFCASSLGPSGSYEQFFGPGTRLTVL.

This clone was seen a few times. The chain is built from TRBV19 and TRBJ1-4; TRBD1 might be the D (6 bases). Looked up from germline, CDR1 is LNHDA and CDR2 is SQIVND (reference sequence). Between the trimmed V and J ends, which lost 5 bases and 5 bases, there was a span of 15 bases. CDR3 length: 15 amino acids. The DNA for the CDR3 is TGTGCCAGTAGTTTTACGGACGGACAGAATGAAAAACTGTTTTTT. It specifies CASSFTDGQNEKLFF.

The J gene is TRBJ1-1, the V gene TRBV5-1, with TRBD1 matching 7 bases. The CDR3 totals 15 residues. The V gene end was trimmed by 4 bases and the J gene end by 8 bases; junction bases not matched to a gene: 14. In germline, CDR1 is SGHRS, CDR2 YFSETQ. CDR3 residues: CASSPRGGGQFEAFF. The CDR3 nucleotides read TGCGCCAGCAGCCCTCGCGGAGGGGGCCAATTCGAAGCTTTCTTT.

This clone was seen a single time. The chain carries TRBV6-6 and TRBJ1-1; 9 bases match TRBD1. V lost 5 bases, J lost 8 bases, and 6 bases stayed unmatched. The CDR3 is 13 amino acids. From germline, CDR1 is MNHNY and CDR2 SVGAGI (reference sequence). CDR3 region: CASSGDRDGEAFF. For the CDR3, the DNA is TGTGCCAGCAGTGGGGACAGGGATGGAGAAGCTTTCTTT.

This clone was detected only a few times. The rearrangement joins TRBV27 to TRBJ2-3; 12 bases are shared with TRBD1. This CDR3 contains 18 residues. Germline-derived CDR1 and CDR2 are MNHEY and SMNVEV (reference sequence). The V segment lost 6 bases and the J segment 0 bases; nucleotides outside the gene matches: 10. For the CDR3, the DNA is TGTGCCAGCAGGTCTCCGGGACAGGGGGCGCTAAGCACAGATACGCAGTATTTT. Translation: CASRSPGQGALSTDTQYF.